This record looks at one T cell receptor beta chain sequence and its context. Its antigen is as yet unknown. The data stem from a study of cytomegalovirus exposure and HLA in healthy donors. Study background: An analysis done earlier identified about 120 million unique TCR beta sequences from about 179 million T cells. General observations from the study: Analysis performed later found 15,000 or so TCR beta sequences associated with HLA alleles at 0.05 false discovery rate. In vitro confirmation showed three CMV-associated chains to be CMV antigen specific. Across donors, most TCRs were seen rarely, yet some public ones were widespread.

Vbeta (60) and Jbeta (13) primers were used in the PCR. Method: immunoSEQ multiplex PCR; TCRdb's copy keeps in-frame clones and lacks some. The sample includes around 72,000 clones, roughly 79% of them seen just once. The V gene's germline CDR1 is MNHEY and CDR2 SVGAGI. V lost 6 bases and J lost 2, with 10 bases in between. This CDR3 comprises 13 residues. The clonotype originates from a man aged 50 to 60 in good health and CMV-seronegative. Source material: PBMCs. The rearrangement links TRBV6-5 to TRBJ1-2; D is perhaps TRBD1 (6 bases). The CDR3 reads CASSYGQNYGYTF. The CDR3 region has the DNA TGTGCCAGCAGCTATGGACAGAACTATGGCTACACCTTC.